Below, 23 T cell receptor beta chains from the same sample are listed, as sequenced in a study of cytomegalovirus exposure and HLA in healthy donors. Clones were read by immunoSEQ multiplex PCR, and TCRdb kept only the in-frame ones, dropping some. The table has some 170,000 clones, around 92% seen once. The source material was PBMCs. These receptors all stem from a woman aged 18-29 years in good health and CMV-seropositive.

The V gene is TRBV6-5, the J gene TRBJ2-5, with TRBD1 matching 9 bases. There are 15 residues in the CDR3. J gave up 4 bases and V 4 bases, and 7 bases lay outside the gene matches. Germline assignment: CDR1 MNHEY and CDR2 SVGAGI. CDR3 DNA: TGTGCCAGCAGTTGGGGGGACAGGGCTTTAGAGACCCAGTACTTC. Translating it yields CASSWGDRALETQYF.

This clone turned up a few times. The chain employs TRBV30 and TRBJ1-4; D call uncertain. From germline, CDR1 is GTSNPN and CDR2 SVGIG (reference sequence). Trimming shortened V by 2 bases and J by 7 bases, and 8 bases separated the two germline ends. The CDR3 has 12 residues. The CDR3 bases are TGTGCCTGGAGTCCACGAGGTGAAAAACTGTTTTTT. This translates into CAWSPRGEKLFF.

The gene calls are TRBV28 and TRBJ2-3; perhaps TRBD1 as D (5 bases). Per the germline V gene, CDR1 is MDHEN and CDR2 is SYDVKM. The germline V and J ends were trimmed by 2 bases and 5 bases, with 11 bases remaining between them. This CDR3 is 14 amino acids long. The DNA for the CDR3 is TGTGCCAGCAGTTTACCAGGGCGCGGAGATACGCAGTATTTT. This translates into CASSLPGRGDTQYF.

The chain recombines TRBV5-8 with TRBJ2-1; D remains unclear. Germline V gene lookup returns CDR1 SGHTS and CDR2 YDEGEE. The germline V and J ends were trimmed by 0 bases and 4 bases, with 11 bases remaining between them. This CDR3 spans 15 amino acids. As DNA, the CDR3 is TGTGCCAGCAGCTTGGGGCAGTCTAGGTACAATGAGCAGTTCTTC. It is translated as CASSLGQSRYNEQFF.

The rearrangement uses TRBV5-1 and TRBJ1-1, with 10 bases fitting TRBD1. The CDR3 contains 15 residues. Germline CDR1 SGHRS, CDR2 YFSETQ. The ends lost 3 bases at V and 4 bases at J; junction bases unmatched: 6. The CDR3 DNA sequence: TGCGCCAGCAGCTACAGTGGACAGGGGGGCACTGAAGCTTTCTTT. Amino acid sequence: CASSYSGQGGTEAFF.

The rearrangement uses TRBV10-2 and TRBJ2-7, with 8 nucleotides matching TRBD2. The trim removed 7 bases at V and 0 bases at J, leaving 8 bases unmatched. The CDR3 is 15 residues long. The V gene's germline CDR1 is WSHSY and CDR2 SAAADI. The CDR3 DNA follows: TGCGCCAGCACCTACGGGAGGGCCTTCTCCTACGAGCAGTACTTC. Its protein product is CASTYGRAFSYEQYF.

This clone has just a few counts. V and J are TRBV5-4 and TRBJ1-2, with TRBD1 matching 11 bases. Unmatched junction bases numbered 7, after V lost 5 bases and J lost 1 base. CDR3 length: 16 amino acids. The germline gives CDR1 SGHNT, CDR2 YYREEE (reference sequence). The CDR3 loop reads CASRTAGTGGNYGYTF. CDR3 coding DNA: TGTGCCAGCAGAACCGCCGGGACAGGGGGTAACTATGGCTACACCTTC. Complete variable domain (other parts from reference TRBV5-4 and TRBJ1-2): ETGVTQSPTHLIKTRGQQVTLRCSSQSGHNTVSWYQQALGQGPQFIFQYYREEENGRGNFPPRFSGLQFPNYSSELNVNALELDDSALYLCASRTAGTGGNYGYTFGSGTRLTVV.

This chain uses TRBV4-3 with TRBJ2-3; the D is unclear. Germline V gene data show CDR1 as LGHNA and CDR2 as YSLEER. The V end was cut by 4 bases, the J end by 0 bases, with 11 bases between. This CDR3 comprises 15 residues. The CDR3, as DNA: TGCGCCAGCAGCCCCTACTACACTAGCACAGATACGCAGTATTTT. Translation: CASSPYYTSTDTQYF.

In nucleotides, the CDR3 is TGCGCCAGCAGCTTGGAGGGCGGGACCTCCTACAATGAGCAGTTCTTC. Its translation is CASSLEGGTSYNEQFF. The chain employs TRBV5-1 and TRBJ2-1; D is perhaps TRBD2 (6 bases). The germline V gene has CDR1 SGHRS and CDR2 YFSETQ. This CDR3 region has 16 residues. V was cut by 0 bases and J by 0 bases, with 10 bases left in between.

The chain carries TRBV6-4 and TRBJ2-1, with 13 nucleotides matching TRBD2. This CDR3 is 17 amino acids long. Germline V CDR1 and CDR2: MRHNA, SNTAGT. V lost 0 bases, J lost 6 bases, and 5 bases stayed unmatched. CDR3 in amino acids: CASSDSPGLAGLNEQFF. CDR3 nucleotide sequence: TGTGCCAGCAGTGACTCCCCGGGACTAGCGGGACTCAATGAGCAGTTCTTC.

This rearrangement joins TRBV27 to TRBJ1-2; perhaps TRBD1 as D (5 bases). The V end was cut by 5 bases, the J end by 0 bases, with 10 bases between. CDR1 and CDR2 (germline): MNHEY, SMNVEV (reference sequence). CDR3 length: 14 amino acids. CDR3 sequence reads: CASSQTATNYGYTF. The DNA for the CDR3 is TGTGCCAGCAGTCAGACAGCGACTAACTATGGCTACACCTTC.

The J gene is TRBJ1-1, the V gene TRBV19; 9 nucleotides align to TRBD1. This CDR3 has 15 residues. The germline V gene encodes CDR1 LNHDA and CDR2 SQIVND (reference sequence). V lost 11 bases and J lost 4; bases outside the gene matches: 14. CDR3 residues: CAGPGQGRCCTEAFF. CDR3 DNA: TGTGCCGGACCGGGACAGGGCCGGTGTTGCACTGAAGCTTTCTTT.

The gene calls are TRBV5-1 and TRBJ2-3; 12 bases agree with TRBD2. Unmatched junction bases numbered 6, after V lost 4 bases and J lost 0 bases. The V gene's germline CDR1 is SGHRS and CDR2 YFSETQ. The CDR3 is made up of 17 amino acids. The DNA of the CDR3 is TGCGCCAGCAGCCTGTGGGGGACTAGCGGGAGCACAGATACGCAGTATTTT. Amino acids: CASSLWGTSGSTDTQYF.

The V and J genes are TRBV5-1 and TRBJ2-7, with 15 positions matching TRBD2. J was trimmed by 2 bases and V by 4 bases; bases with no gene match: 13. The germline V gene has CDR1 SGHRS and CDR2 YFSETQ. The CDR3 length is 19 residues. The CDR3 DNA reads TGCGCCAGCAGCGTCGCGACGGGACTAGCGGGAGGATCCCCCTACGAGCAGTACTTC. Translating it yields CASSVATGLAGGSPYEQYF.

This clone was found once. This chain joins TRBV5-5 and TRBJ1-2; 9 bases are a match to TRBD1. Germline CDR1 reads SGHKS; CDR2 reads YYEKEE (reference sequence). V was pared by 4 bases and J by 8 bases, with 15 bases of the junction left unmatched. The CDR3 spans 16 residues. The CDR3 DNA reads as TGTGCCAGCAGCCAGTCAAGAAACACAGGGGGCTGGGGCTACACCTTC. Its protein is CASSQSRNTGGWGYTF.

The V gene is TRBV10-2, the J gene TRBJ2-5; the match to TRBD2 covers 8 bases. CDR1 is WSHSY, CDR2 SAAADI, per germline. With 7 bases clipped from V and 4 bases from J, the junction kept 5 bases outside the gene matches. The CDR3 spans 13 residues. The DNA of the CDR3 is TGCGCCAGCAAGCGGGAGAATAGAGAGACCCAGTACTTC. It codes for CASKRENRETQYF.

This chain connects TRBV12-5 to TRBJ1-2; D possibly corresponds to TRBD1 (5 bases). Germline V gives CDR1 LGHNT, CDR2 FRNRAP. The CDR3 is 15 amino acids. Trimming stripped 6 bases from V and 3 bases from J, with 17 bases between. The CDR3 reads CASGRGGGDYYGYTF. CDR3 coding DNA: TGTGCTAGTGGCCGCGGGGGGGGAGATTACTATGGCTACACCTTC.

The chain links TRBV7-9 to TRBJ2-7; 9 bases map to TRBD1. The V gene's germline CDR1 is SEHNR and CDR2 FQNEAQ (reference sequence). V gave up 6 bases and J gave up 6 bases; unmatched junction bases: 9. The CDR3 covers 14 residues. The CDR3 region is CASRPGTGIFEQYF. The CDR3 DNA sequence: TGTGCCAGCAGGCCCGGGACAGGGATTTTCGAGCAGTACTTC. Complete variable domain (other parts from reference TRBV7-9 and TRBJ2-7): DTGVSQNPRHKITKRGQNVTFRCDPISEHNRLYWYRQTLGQGPEFLTYFQNEAQLEKSRLLSDRFSAERPKGSFSTLEIQRTEQGDSAMYLCASRPGTGIFEQYFGPGTRLTVT.

The rearrangement uses TRBV20-1 and TRBJ1-1; TRBD1 might be the D (5 bases). V was trimmed by 0 bases and J by 10 bases, leaving 9 bases between them. Germline CDR1 reads DFQATT; CDR2 reads SNEGSKA (reference sequence). The CDR3 sequence is 11 residues long. Here the CDR3 DNA reads TGCAGTGCTAGAGACACAGGAGCAGCTTTCTTT. Translating gives CSARDTGAAFF.

V and J are TRBV14 and TRBJ1-2, with D perhaps TRBD1 (5 bases). V shed 4 bases and J shed 4 bases, with 10 bases lying between them. CDR3 length equals 13 residues. CDR1 and CDR2 (germline): SGHDN, FVKESK. CDR3 protein: CASSLGQGYGYTF. The CDR3 DNA is TGTGCCAGCAGCCTCGGACAAGGCTATGGCTACACCTTC.

This clone was seen once. The chain combines TRBV25-1 with TRBJ1-2; D is perhaps TRBD1 (6 bases). Trimming left V 6 bases short and J 8 bases short, with 19 bases between. The CDR3 totals 14 residues. Germline-derived CDR1 and CDR2 are MGHDK and SYGVNS. The CDR3 coding sequence is TGTGCCAGCAGCCAAGATCTGCTAGGGGGAGGCTACACCTTC. This translates into CASSQDLLGGGYTF.

The genes are TRBV18 and TRBJ1-5; no clear D gene. Germline lookup yields CDR1 KGHSH and CDR2 LQKENI. CDR3 length: 15 amino acids. V lost 1 base, J lost 1 base, and 8 bases lay in between. CDR3 amino acids: CASSPQGGSNQPQHF. In DNA, the CDR3 is TGTGCCAGCTCACCACAGGGAGGGAGCAATCAGCCCCAGCATTTT.

This clone came up once. The chain links TRBV9 to TRBJ2-6; 8 bases match TRBD2. J lost 0 bases, V lost 1 base, and 9 bases had no gene match. Germline assignment: CDR1 SGDLS and CDR2 YYNGEE. The CDR3 runs 19 residues. The CDR3 bases are TGTGCCAGCAGCGTAAAGCGGGAGAGTTTATTCTCTGGGGCCAACGTCCTGACTTTC. As protein: CASSVKRESLFSGANVLTF.